The T cell receptor (beta chain) described here comes from a study of shared clonotypes between healthy human individuals. Only one count was recorded for this clone. This specimen includes other DNA sequences encoding the same CDR3. TCRdb's table, derived via immunoSEQ multiplex PCR, lists solely in-frame clones and lacks some. This sample has fewer than 600,000 clones, with about 80% found just once. Germline V gives CDR1 MNHNS, CDR2 SASEGT. J gave up 5 bases and V 8 bases, and 2 bases lay outside the gene matches. The CDR3 sequence is 13 residues long. This rearrangement joins TRBV6-1 to TRBJ2-1, with TRBD2 matching over 11 bases. Sequenced sample: PBMCs. The receptor's source is a woman in her thirties or forties in good health. Some clones in this sample may be carry-over from other donors' samples. CDR3 in DNA: TGTGCCAGCGGGACTAGCGGCCACAATGAGCAGTTCTTC. As protein: CASGTSGHNEQFF.